This is a list of T cell receptor beta chains from one sample in a study of early T cells in non-severe SARS-CoV-2 infection. TCRdb independently ran MiXCR on the 5' RACE reads; one entry per CDR3 protein. This sample carries tens of thousands of distinct CDR3 sequences, about 16% of them seen once, and the ten largest clones take 5.5%. The sequencing input was whole blood. The receptors stem from an adult who was a healthcare worker with PCR-confirmed SARS-CoV-2 infection or an uninfected control (not recorded which). Both conserved end residues are part of each CDR3. The order of the fields is clone size, J gene, V gene, D gene, CDR3 protein, CDR3 DNA. D genes are given only for firm matches. The size of a clone is reported for some rows only, either as once, few or many, or as a class for expanded clones.

clone size: few
J gene: TRBJ2-7
V gene: TRBV11-2
D gene: TRBD1
CDR3 protein: CASSPGQANYEQYF
CDR3 DNA: TGTGCCAGCAGCCCAGGACAGGCCAACTACGAGCAGTACTTC

clone size: .
J gene: TRBJ2-1
V gene: TRBV7-8
D gene: TRBD1
CDR3 protein: CASTQGVHNNEQFF
CDR3 DNA: TGTGCCAGCACCCAGGGGGTTCACAACAATGAGCAGTTCTTC

clone size: many
J gene: TRBJ2-3
V gene: TRBV12-3/TRBV12-4
D gene: .
CDR3 protein: CASSPTGGTDTQYF
CDR3 DNA: TGTGCCAGCAGTCCGACTGGAGGCACAGATACGCAGTATTTT

clone size: few
J gene: TRBJ2-3
V gene: TRBV7-2
D gene: TRBD2
CDR3 protein: CASSPQVAGGRADTQYF
CDR3 DNA: TGTGCCAGCAGCCCCCAAGTGGCGGGAGGACGAGCAGATACGCAGTATTTT

clone size: few
J gene: TRBJ1-6
V gene: TRBV20-1
D gene: .
CDR3 protein: CSATETRTVSNSPLHF
CDR3 DNA: TGCAGTGCCACAGAGACCCGGACAGTCTCTAATTCACCCCTCCACTTT

clone size: few
J gene: TRBJ2-3
V gene: TRBV13
D gene: TRBD2
CDR3 protein: CASSLERETDTQYF
CDR3 DNA: TGTGCCAGCAGCTTAGAGCGGGAGACAGATACGCAGTATTTT

clone size: few
J gene: TRBJ1-4
V gene: TRBV6-1
D gene: .
CDR3 protein: CASSEVPPRRGEKLFF
CDR3 DNA: TGTGCCAGCAGTGAAGTACCGCCCAGACGGGGAGAAAAACTGTTTTTT

clone size: few
J gene: TRBJ2-1
V gene: TRBV9
D gene: .
CDR3 protein: CASSTPGAGAKNNEQFF
CDR3 DNA: TGTGCCAGCAGCACCCCAGGGGCGGGAGCCAAGAATAATGAGCAGTTCTTC

clone size: few
J gene: TRBJ2-1
V gene: TRBV19
D gene: TRBD2
CDR3 protein: CASTNRAGGPEQFF
CDR3 DNA: TGTGCCAGTACCAATAGAGCGGGAGGGCCTGAGCAGTTCTTC

clone size: many
J gene: TRBJ2-7
V gene: TRBV11-2
D gene: TRBD2
CDR3 protein: CASSLAPVGRDSYEQYF
CDR3 DNA: TGTGCCAGCAGCTTAGCCCCCGTGGGGAGGGACTCCTACGAGCAGTACTTC

clone size: few
J gene: TRBJ2-1
V gene: TRBV9
D gene: TRBD2
CDR3 protein: CASSVTPLAGGNEQFF
CDR3 DNA: TGTGCCAGCAGCGTAACTCCTCTAGCGGGAGGCAATGAGCAGTTCTTC

clone size: .
J gene: TRBJ2-3
V gene: TRBV27
D gene: .
CDR3 protein: CASSNRGADTQYF
CDR3 DNA: TGTGCCAGCAGTAATCGGGGGGCCGATACGCAGTATTTT

clone size: few
J gene: TRBJ1-2
V gene: TRBV7-3
D gene: .
CDR3 protein: CASSLPQGAVYGYTF
CDR3 DNA: TGTGCCAGCAGCCTACCACAGGGAGCTGTCTATGGCTACACCTTC

clone size: .
J gene: TRBJ1-3
V gene: TRBV28
D gene: .
CDR3 protein: CASSRLRTFGNTIYF
CDR3 DNA: TGTGCCAGCAGCCGACTTCGGACATTTGGAAACACCATATATTTT

clone size: few
J gene: TRBJ1-2
V gene: TRBV6-2/TRBV6-3
D gene: TRBD1
CDR3 protein: CASSKGAIGYGYTF
CDR3 DNA: TGTGCCAGCAGTAAGGGGGCGATTGGATATGGCTACACCTTC

clone size: .
J gene: TRBJ2-1
V gene: TRBV6-2/TRBV6-3
D gene: .
CDR3 protein: CASSYSVVYNEQFF
CDR3 DNA: TGTGCCAGCAGTTACTCCGTAGTCTACAATGAGCAGTTCTTC

clone size: .
J gene: TRBJ1-6
V gene: TRBV4-3
D gene: TRBD1
CDR3 protein: CASSQGGTGGSPLHF
CDR3 DNA: TGCGCCAGCAGCCAAGGAGGGACAGGGGGCTCACCCCTCCACTTT

clone size: few
J gene: TRBJ1-1
V gene: TRBV10-3
D gene: .
CDR3 protein: CAISELQGLEAFF
CDR3 DNA: TGTGCCATCAGTGAGTTGCAGGGCCTTGAAGCTTTCTTT

clone size: .
J gene: TRBJ2-7
V gene: TRBV11-2
D gene: .
CDR3 protein: CASSSDRLSQYF
CDR3 DNA: TGTGCCAGCAGCTCCGACAGGTTGAGTCAGTACTTC

clone size: many
J gene: TRBJ2-7
V gene: TRBV20-1
D gene: TRBD2
CDR3 protein: CSARDPLAATISYEQYF
CDR3 DNA: TGCAGTGCTAGAGATCCCCTAGCGGCCACTATCTCTTACGAGCAGTACTTC

clone size: .
J gene: TRBJ2-3
V gene: TRBV18
D gene: TRBD1
CDR3 protein: CASSPGQGITDTQYF
CDR3 DNA: TGTGCCAGCTCACCAGGACAGGGCATCACAGATACGCAGTATTTT

clone size: few
J gene: TRBJ1-3
V gene: TRBV12-3/TRBV12-4
D gene: .
CDR3 protein: CASRKDTIYF
CDR3 DNA: TGTGCCAGCAGAAAAGACACCATATATTTT

clone size: .
J gene: TRBJ2-2
V gene: TRBV28
D gene: TRBD2
CDR3 protein: CASSLRAGVTGELFF
CDR3 DNA: TGTGCCAGCAGTTTAAGAGCGGGAGTCACCGGGGAGCTGTTTTTT

clone size: .
J gene: TRBJ1-1
V gene: TRBV18
D gene: .
CDR3 protein: CASSPNFGTEAFF
CDR3 DNA: TGTGCCAGCTCACCAAATTTTGGAACTGAAGCTTTCTTT

clone size: .
J gene: TRBJ2-5
V gene: TRBV29-1
D gene: TRBD2
CDR3 protein: CSLADQETQYF
CDR3 DNA: TGCAGCCTAGCGGATCAAGAGACCCAGTACTTC

clone size: few
J gene: TRBJ2-2
V gene: TRBV3-1
D gene: TRBD2
CDR3 protein: CASSLTSGPNTGELFF
CDR3 DNA: TGTGCCAGCAGCCTTACTAGCGGGCCTAACACCGGGGAGCTGTTTTTT

clone size: few
J gene: TRBJ1-1
V gene: TRBV2
D gene: TRBD1
CDR3 protein: CASSEISWDSDTEAFF
CDR3 DNA: TGTGCCAGCAGTGAAATAAGCTGGGACAGTGACACTGAAGCTTTCTTT

clone size: many
J gene: TRBJ2-1
V gene: TRBV5-5
D gene: .
CDR3 protein: CASSPGSTNEQFF
CDR3 DNA: TGTGCCAGCAGCCCGGGGAGTACCAATGAGCAGTTCTTC

clone size: few
J gene: TRBJ2-1
V gene: TRBV5-1
D gene: TRBD1
CDR3 protein: CASSRGQGERNEQFF
CDR3 DNA: TGCGCCAGCAGCCGCGGACAGGGGGAGAGGAATGAGCAGTTCTTC

clone size: few
J gene: TRBJ2-2
V gene: TRBV29-1
D gene: TRBD2
CDR3 protein: CSVVISGRDGELFF
CDR3 DNA: TGCAGCGTTGTGATTAGCGGGAGGGATGGGGAGCTGTTTTTT

clone size: many
J gene: TRBJ1-2
V gene: TRBV2
D gene: .
CDR3 protein: CASSEALRERQFGYTF
CDR3 DNA: TGTGCCAGCAGTGAAGCGCTTCGGGAACGCCAATTTGGCTACACCTTC

clone size: many
J gene: TRBJ2-5
V gene: TRBV7-9
D gene: .
CDR3 protein: CASSLAAAGPIQETQYF
CDR3 DNA: TGTGCCAGCAGCTTAGCGGCCGCAGGTCCCATTCAAGAGACCCAGTACTTC

clone size: .
J gene: TRBJ2-7
V gene: TRBV6-5
D gene: TRBD2
CDR3 protein: CASSPGLANEQYF
CDR3 DNA: TGTGCCAGCAGTCCCGGACTAGCGAACGAGCAGTACTTC

clone size: many
J gene: TRBJ1-4
V gene: TRBV3-1
D gene: .
CDR3 protein: CASSQQGSGKLFF
CDR3 DNA: TGTGCCAGCAGCCAACAGGGCTCAGGAAAACTGTTTTTT

clone size: .
J gene: TRBJ2-7
V gene: TRBV28
D gene: TRBD2
CDR3 protein: CASSSRGLAGVRNEQYF
CDR3 DNA: TGTGCCAGCAGTTCCCGAGGACTAGCGGGAGTTCGCAACGAGCAGTACTTC

clone size: few
J gene: TRBJ2-3
V gene: TRBV7-9
D gene: TRBD2
CDR3 protein: CASSQLLATTDTQYF
CDR3 DNA: TGTGCCAGCAGCCAACTACTAGCGACTACAGATACGCAGTATTTT